This T cell receptor (beta chain) was identified in a study of vaccination effects on CD4 cells after COVID-19. The overall study: BNT162b2 vaccine or mRNA-1273 vaccine was given to participants in two doses. Points from the study as a whole: Sampling in the study covered few convalescent patients and included no early post-infection timepoints.

Profiled with immunoSEQ multiplex PCR; TCRdb holds only in-frame clones, not every one. The sample lists tens of thousands of clones, 76% occurring once. Germline loops: CDR1 MGHDK, CDR2 SYGVNS. Trimming shortened V by 6 bases and J by 1 base, and 22 bases separated the two germline ends. The CDR3 totals 18 residues. With the ViraFEST assay, the study expanded antigen-specific CD4+ T cells using viral peptide pools, then sequenced them. Culturing for roughly 9 days preceded CD4+ T cell isolation. Prior SARS-CoV-2 infection was absent in the vaccine recipients, as shown by negative nucleocapsid antibodies. A few million PBMC were seeded per well and grown in the presence of roughly 9.3 IU/ml IL-2 and 8.5 to 10 ug/ml peptides. Worth noting for this clone: Antigen: not known.

This clonotype was sampled from a human donor who received a COVID-19 vaccine. The rearrangement joins TRBV25-1 to TRBJ1-5; no reliable D call. The sequencing used CD4+ T cells from PBMCs cultured with HCoV-NL63 spike peptides, collected before COVID-19 vaccination. In DNA form, the CDR3 reads TGTGCCAGCAGCCTATACGGTCACCTGGGCAGCAGCAATCAGCCCCAGCATTTT. This translates into CASSLYGHLGSSNQPQHF.